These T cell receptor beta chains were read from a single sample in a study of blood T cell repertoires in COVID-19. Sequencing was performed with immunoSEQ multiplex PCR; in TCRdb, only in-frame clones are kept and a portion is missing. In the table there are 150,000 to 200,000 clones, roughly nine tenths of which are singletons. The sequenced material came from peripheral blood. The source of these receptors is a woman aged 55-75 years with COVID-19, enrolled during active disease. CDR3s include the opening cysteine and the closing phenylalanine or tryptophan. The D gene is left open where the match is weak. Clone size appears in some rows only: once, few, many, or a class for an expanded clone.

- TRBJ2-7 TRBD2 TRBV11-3 TGTGCCAGCAGACCCCATAGCGGGAGTCGAGGCGAGCAGTACTTC CASRPHSGSRGEQYF
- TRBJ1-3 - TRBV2 TGTGCCAGCAGGCGGACAGTCTCTGGAAACACCATATATTTT CASRRTVSGNTIYF
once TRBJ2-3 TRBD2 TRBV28 TGTGCCAGCAGCCAACTAGCGGGACGGCATACGCAGTATTTT CASSQLAGRHTQYF
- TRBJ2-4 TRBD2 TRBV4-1 TGCGCCAGCAGCCAAGATCGCGGGACTAGCGGGGCGCTAGCCAAAAACATTCAGTACTTC CASSQDRGTSGALAKNIQYF
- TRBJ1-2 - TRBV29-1 TGCAGCGATCGAAAGGACAGTCTTTCTGGCTACACCTTC CSDRKDSLSGYTF
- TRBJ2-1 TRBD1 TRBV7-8 TGTGCCAGCAGTTACAACAGGGGGCAGGATGAGCAGTTCTTC CASSYNRGQDEQFF
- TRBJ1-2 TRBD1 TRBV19 TGTGCCAGTAGTATAGGATCAGGGGGAAACTATGGCTACACCTTC CASSIGSGGNYGYTF
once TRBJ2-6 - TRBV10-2 TGCGCCAGCACCCTGACAGGCCAGGGTCCTGGGGCCAACGTCCTGACTTTC CASTLTGQGPGANVLTF
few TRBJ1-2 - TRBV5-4 TGTGCCAGCAAAGCGTGGCAGGGGTATAACTATGGCTACACCTTC CASKAWQGYNYGYTF
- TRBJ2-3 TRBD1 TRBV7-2 TGTGCCAGCAGTAGACAGGGGGCCAATACGCAGTATTTT CASSRQGANTQYF
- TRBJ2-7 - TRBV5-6 TGTGCCAGCAGCTTGGGATTGGGGGCTAGCTCCTACGAGCAGTACTTC CASSLGLGASSYEQYF
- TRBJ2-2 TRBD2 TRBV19 TGTGCCACCTCGGGACTAATCCGTACCGGGGAGCTGTTTTTT CATSGLIRTGELFF
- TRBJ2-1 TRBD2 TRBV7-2 TGTGCCAGCAGGGGACTAGCGTTGAATGAGCAGTTCTTC CASRGLALNEQFF